Below, 22 T cell receptor beta chains from the same sample are listed, as sequenced in a study of blood T cell repertoires in COVID-19. Sequencing was performed with immunoSEQ multiplex PCR; in TCRdb, only in-frame clones are kept and a portion is missing. This sample has about 200,000 clones, with 89% found just once. The sequencing sample was made of peripheral blood. These receptors all stem from a woman aged 35 to 49 with acute or convalescent COVID-19.

The chain carries TRBV27 and TRBJ1-5; TRBD1 matches at 8 bases. Germline values: CDR1 MNHEY, CDR2 SMNVEV (reference sequence). The CDR3 consists of 14 residues. Trimming removed 5 bases from V and 3 bases from J; junction bases left unmatched: 3. The CDR3 DNA sequence: TGTGCCAGCAGTATGACAGGGGCCAATCAGCCCCAGCATTTT. Protein product: CASSMTGANQPQHF.

This chain uses TRBV7-2 with TRBJ2-1, with a tentative D call TRBD2 (5 bases). Between the trimmed V and J ends, which lost 4 bases and 9 bases, there was a span of 13 bases. The CDR3 consists of 13 residues. Per the germline V gene, CDR1 is SGHTA and CDR2 is FQGNSA. The CDR3 DNA reads as TGTGCCAGCAGCTCCGTCGGAGGCAGTGAGCAGTTCTTC. Residues: CASSSVGGSEQFF.

The chain employs TRBV19 and TRBJ2-3; D unresolved. The germline V and J ends were trimmed by 1 base and 2 bases, with 10 bases remaining between them. The V gene's germline CDR1 is LNHDA and CDR2 SQIVND (reference sequence). The CDR3 runs to 15 residues. The CDR3 DNA sequence: TGTGCCAGTAGTATAGCAGTGCAGATCACAGATACGCAGTATTTT. Protein sequence: CASSIAVQITDTQYF.

The chain carries TRBV7-2 and TRBJ1-1; the match to TRBD1 covers 9 bases. Germline V gene lookup returns CDR1 SGHTA and CDR2 FQGNSA. The CDR3 has 13 residues. V was pared by 5 bases and J by 5 bases, with 3 bases of the junction left unmatched. CDR3 in DNA: TGTGCCAGCAGCCGGACAGGGGATACTGAAGCTTTCTTT. Protein: CASSRTGDTEAFF.

As regards this clone: A junction end diverges from the germline sequence, so it may reflect a read error. The chain has TRBV3-1 (or the pseudogene TRBV3-2) and TRBJ2-5, with 10 bases aligning to TRBD1. Germline lookup yields CDR1 LGHDT and CDR2 YNNKEL (reference sequence). The CDR3 is made up of 16 amino acids. This chain's CDR3 is CASSHSGTGDQEPQYF. The CDR3 nucleotides are TGTGCCAGCAGCCACTCCGGGACAGGGGACCAAGAGCCCCAGTACTTC.

The chain links TRBV4-2 to TRBJ1-1, with D unclear. Germline assignment: CDR1 LGHNA and CDR2 YNFKEQ. CDR3 length: 14 residues. The ends were cut back, 4 bases at V and 1 base at J, with 10 bases in the middle. Written as DNA, the CDR3 is TGTGCCAGCAGCCCTTTTTTAAAGAACACTGAAGCTTTCTTT. Translating gives CASSPFLKNTEAFF.

The chain combines TRBV12-5 with TRBJ1-3, with D tentatively TRBD1 (5 bases). Germline V gene data show CDR1 as LGHNT and CDR2 as FRNRAP. The CDR3 is 14 residues long. V shed 1 base and J shed 8 bases, with 12 bases lying between them. For the CDR3, the DNA is TGTGCTAGTGGTTTGGGGAGGGGTTCAGACACCATATATTTT. The encoded protein is CASGLGRGSDTIYF. The variable domain in full, with the rest retrieved from reference TRBV12-5 and TRBJ1-3, is DARVTQTPRHKVTEMGQEVTMRCQPILGHNTVFWYRQTMMQGLELLAYFRNRAPLDDSGMPKDRFSAEMPDATLATLKIQPSEPRDSAVYFCASGLGRGSDTIYFGEGSWLTVV.

The chain joins TRBV27 to TRBJ1-5, with 9 bases identical to TRBD1. Germline-derived CDR1 and CDR2 are MNHEY and SMNVEV (reference sequence). The trim removed 6 bases at V and 7 bases at J, leaving 10 bases unmatched. This CDR3 spans 15 amino acids. CDR3 in DNA: TGTGCCAGCAGCAACCGGGACAGGGTATTCCAGCCCCAGCATTTT. As protein: CASSNRDRVFQPQHF.

This clone came up once. This chain connects TRBV6-5 to TRBJ1-5; a possible D gene is TRBD1 (6 bases). Looked up from germline, CDR1 is MNHEY and CDR2 is SVGAGI. V was cut by 4 bases and J by 13 bases, with 20 bases left in between. The CDR3 length is 14 residues. The CDR3 spells CASSSGAESVLQHF. The DNA for the CDR3 is TGTGCCAGCAGTTCAGGGGCCGAGAGCGTCTTGCAGCATTTT.

The chain links TRBV19 to TRBJ2-3; 8 positions agree with TRBD1. V shed 3 bases and J 1 base; nucleotides not matched to a gene: 3. The CDR3 consists of 15 residues. Germline V lookup: CDR1 LNHDA, CDR2 SQIVND (reference sequence). This CDR3 reads CASSIYRGGTDTQYF. In DNA form, the CDR3 reads TGTGCCAGTAGTATTTACAGGGGGGGCACAGATACGCAGTATTTT.

This clone was seen once. V gene TRBV9 combines with J gene TRBJ1-6, with 8 positions matching TRBD1. J was trimmed by 10 bases and V by 3 bases; bases with no gene match: 9. Germline V gives CDR1 SGDLS, CDR2 YYNGEE. The CDR3 is 15 amino acids. The CDR3: CASSERTGGGSPLHF. In DNA, the CDR3 is TGTGCCAGCAGCGAGCGAACAGGGGGGGGATCACCCCTCCACTTT.

The rearrangement uses TRBV2 and TRBJ2-1; 7 bases map to TRBD1. The V gene's germline CDR1 is SNHLY and CDR2 FYNNEI. The CDR3 contains 13 residues. V gave up 6 bases and J gave up 8 bases; unmatched junction bases: 7. CDR3 sequence: CASRRQGIDEQFF. CDR3 DNA sequence: TGTGCCAGCAGGAGACAGGGAATCGATGAGCAGTTCTTC.

The chain combines TRBV10-3 with TRBJ1-3, with D tentatively TRBD1 (5 bases). CDR1 and CDR2 from the germline V gene are ENHRY and SYGVKD. The CDR3 totals 14 residues. Trimming removed 3 bases from V and 4 bases from J, with 10 bases in between. The CDR3 loop is CAISEAGSGNTIYF. In nucleotides, the CDR3 is TGTGCCATCAGTGAAGCAGGGTCCGGAAACACCATATATTTT.

The chain is built from TRBV5-5 and TRBJ1-4; 8 nucleotides line up with TRBD1. Germline-derived CDR1 and CDR2 are SGHKS and YYEKEE (reference sequence). Unmatched junction bases numbered 15, after V lost 0 bases and J lost 8 bases. This CDR3 has 18 amino acids. CDR3 DNA: TGTGCCAGCAGCTTGGGGCGCCAGGGGGCCGCCTCGGTGGAAAAACTGTTTTTT. Translating gives CASSLGRQGAASVEKLFF.

The chain couples TRBV5-1 to TRBJ2-2, with D maybe TRBD1 (6 bases). Germline-derived CDR1 and CDR2 are SGHRS and YFSETQ. The CDR3 is 14 amino acids. Trimming left V 6 bases short and J 7 bases short, with 16 bases between. CDR3 DNA sequence: TGCGCCAGCAATAGGGACACGGGCGACGGGGAGCTGTTTTTT. Translated, it gives CASNRDTGDGELFF. Together with reference TRBV5-1 and TRBJ2-2, the CDR3 gives the full variable domain: KAGVTQTPRYLIKTRGQQVTLSCSPISGHRSVSWYQQTPGQGLQFLFEYFSETQRNKGNFPGRFSGRQFSNSRSEMNVSTLELGDSALYLCASNRDTGDGELFFGEGSRLTVL.

The chain has TRBV19 and TRBJ2-1; 15 bases agree with TRBD2. J lost 1 base, V lost 7 bases, and 5 bases had no gene match. Per germline, CDR1 LNHDA and CDR2 SQIVND (reference sequence). This CDR3 spans 17 amino acids. The CDR3 protein is CASMRTSGGDSYNEQFF. DNA of the CDR3: TGTGCCAGTATGCGGACTAGCGGGGGGGATTCCTACAATGAGCAGTTCTTC.

The chain couples TRBV5-1 to TRBJ1-2, with a possible D match to TRBD1 (5 bases). The germline V and J ends were trimmed by 2 bases and 0 bases, with 11 bases remaining between them. CDR3 length equals 15 residues. Germline V gene data show CDR1 as SGHRS and CDR2 as YFSETQ. The CDR3 DNA follows: TGCGCCAGCAGCTTCCAGGGTCTGGCTAACTATGGCTACACCTTC. Translating gives CASSFQGLANYGYTF.

The chain combines TRBV3-1 (or the pseudogene TRBV3-2) with TRBJ1-6; TRBD1 agrees at 7 bases. Germline CDR1 and CDR2: LGHDT and YNNKEL (reference sequence). This CDR3 is 15 amino acids long. J gave up 5 bases and V 4 bases, and 5 bases lay outside the gene matches. The CDR3: CASSLGTVHNSPLHF. CDR3 DNA: TGTGCCAGCAGCCTCGGGACAGTTCATAATTCACCCCTCCACTTT.

The chain employs TRBV6-6 and TRBJ1-4; D is uncertain. Germline lookup yields CDR1 MNHNY and CDR2 SVGAGI (reference sequence). The CDR3 has 14 amino acids. V was trimmed by 6 bases and J by 8 bases, leaving 16 bases between them. CDR3 loop: CASSSEWAQEKLFF. CDR3 coding DNA: TGTGCCAGCAGCTCAGAGTGGGCTCAAGAAAAACTGTTTTTT.

The chain has TRBV5-6 and TRBJ1-5, with D perhaps TRBD1 (6 bases). V was clipped by 4 bases and J by 4 bases, with 12 bases between them. Germline V gives CDR1 SGHDT, CDR2 YYEEEE. This CDR3 spans 14 amino acids. CDR3 residues: CASSPQGPNQPQHF. In DNA, the CDR3 is TGTGCCAGCAGCCCCCAGGGGCCTAATCAGCCCCAGCATTTT.

V and J are TRBV5-5 and TRBJ1-2, with D uncertain. CDR1 and CDR2 (germline): SGHKS, YYEKEE (reference sequence). This CDR3 has 16 amino acids. V shed 3 bases and J shed 3 bases, with 18 bases lying between them. The DNA for the CDR3 is TGTGCCAGCAGCTCCCCGCTCCGGTCCGTAGACTATGGCTACACCTTC. Translation: CASSSPLRSVDYGYTF.

This chain connects TRBV19 to TRBJ1-5, with a weak D call TRBD1 (6 bases). Germline V gene lookup returns CDR1 LNHDA and CDR2 SQIVND (reference sequence). CDR3 length: 15 amino acids. Between the trimmed V and J ends, which lost 8 bases and 2 bases, there was a span of 16 bases. The CDR3 loop reads CASGSGGEGNQPQHF. The CDR3 DNA sequence: TGTGCCAGTGGCTCGGGGGGCGAGGGCAATCAGCCCCAGCATTTT.